Listed below are T cell receptor beta chains from one sample, sequenced in a study of cytomegalovirus exposure and HLA in healthy donors. The repertoire was sequenced with immunoSEQ multiplex PCR; TCRdb's copy has only in-frame clones and lacks some. The sample has about 120,000 clones, about 68% seen once. The sequencing input was PBMCs. Receptors originate from a man aged 35 to 55 in good health and CMV-seropositive. Both conserved end residues are part of each CDR3. A D gene is named only where the DNA matches it firmly. Some rows have no size entry. The others give once, few or many, or a class for an expanded clone.

d_call j_call clone_size v_call cdr3_nt cdr3_aa
- TRBJ2-7 - TRBV29-1 TGCAGCGTTGAAGATCTCCCCGGCGGCGACGAGCAGTACTTC CSVEDLPGGDEQYF
- TRBJ1-4 - TRBV6-5 TGTGCCAGCAGTCCTTCGGGAGGGGATAATGAAAAACTGTTTTTT CASSPSGGDNEKLFF
TRBD1 TRBJ2-5 - TRBV5-1 TGCGCCAGCAGCGCCGGGACAGGAGGTCCCCAAGAGACCCAGTACTTC CASSAGTGGPQETQYF
- TRBJ1-2 - TRBV29-1 TGCAGCGTGGTTCAGGGCAACGGCTATGGCTACACCTTC CSVVQGNGYGYTF
TRBD1 TRBJ2-6 few TRBV5-4 TGTGCCAGCAGCCCCGGGACAGGGGGGATCTGGGCCAACGTCCTGACTTTC CASSPGTGGIWANVLTF
TRBD1 TRBJ1-1 - TRBV7-2 TGTGCCAGCAGCTTACAGGGGGCGAGCACTGAAGCTTTCTTT CASSLQGASTEAFF
TRBD1 TRBJ1-5 - TRBV15 TGTGCCACCAGCAGGACAGGGAACGATCAGCCCCAGCATTTT CATSRTGNDQPQHF
TRBD2 TRBJ2-1 - TRBV7-9 TGTGCCAGCAGTAAACTAGCGGGAGCATACAATGAGCAGTTCTTC CASSKLAGAYNEQFF
TRBD1 TRBJ1-4 - TRBV5-1 TGCGCCAGCAGCTTGGGAGGGGGCGAGGACGAAAAACTGTTTTTT CASSLGGGEDEKLFF
TRBD1 TRBJ2-7 - TRBV7-3 TGTGCCAGCAGCTTGGGAACCAGGGGACAGGGGGCGGACTACGAGCAGTACTTC CASSLGTRGQGADYEQYF
- TRBJ2-3 few TRBV5-1 TGCGCCAGCAACCTAATGGCGGGGGCCGGCACAGATACGCAGTATTTT CASNLMAGAGTDTQYF
TRBD1 TRBJ1-2 - TRBV27 TGTGCCAGCAGGCGACAGGGAGGAAGCTATGGCTACACCTTC CASRRQGGSYGYTF
- TRBJ2-7 - TRBV13 TGTGCCAGCAGCTCCATCCGGGATTACTACGAGCAGTACTTC CASSSIRDYYEQYF
TRBD2 TRBJ2-1 - TRBV4-1 TGCGCCAGCAGCCAAGGGGAGGGACGAACCTACAATGAGCAGTTCTTC CASSQGEGRTYNEQFF
TRBD1 TRBJ1-1 - TRBV4-3 TGCGCCAGCAGCCAAGCTGACAGGGATAACACTGAAGCTTTCTTT CASSQADRDNTEAFF
- TRBJ2-2 - TRBV10-3 TGTGCCACCCTCTCCAGGCAGGGAGGGAACACCGGGGAGCTGTTTTTT CATLSRQGGNTGELFF
- TRBJ2-6 - TRBV28 TGTGCCAGCAGGCCTCGGGAGAGGGCCAACGTCCTGACTTTC CASRPRERANVLTF
TRBD2 TRBJ2-1 - TRBV27 TGTGCCAGCAGTCCCCCAGGACTAGCGGGAGGTAAACTAAGGGGCAATGAGCAGTTCTTC CASSPPGLAGGKLRGNEQFF
TRBD1 TRBJ1-2 - TRBV29-1 TGCAGCGTTGGAGGGACAGGGGGCTTCTATGGCTACACCTTC CSVGGTGGFYGYTF
- TRBJ2-7 - TRBV6-1 TGTGCCAGCAGTGAGGGTGGCCTTAGAGGGAACTTC CASSEGGLRGNF
TRBD1 TRBJ2-5 - TRBV5-4 TGTGCCAGCAGCTGGGACAGATGGGACCAAGAGACCCAGTACTTC CASSWDRWDQETQYF
- TRBJ2-1 once TRBV2 TGTGCCAGCAGTGGTGGGGCGCCTGAGCAGTTCTTC CASSGGAPEQFF
- TRBJ2-7 - TRBV12-5 TGTGCTAGTGGTTTGAAAAGCGGCGAGCAGTACTTC CASGLKSGEQYF
- TRBJ2-7 - TRBV6-1 TGTGCCATCCTGGAGGGAAGCTCCTACGAGCAGTACTTC CAILEGSSYEQYF
- TRBJ1-1 - TRBV7-9 TGTGCCAGCAGCATACGACAGGCAACCACTGAAGCTTTCTTT CASSIRQATTEAFF
- TRBJ2-5 - TRBV6-5 TGTGCCAGCAGTTCCCCCAGGCGGGGAGAGACCCAGTACTTC CASSSPRRGETQYF
TRBD1 TRBJ1-6 once TRBV11-2 TGTGCCAGCAGTCGGACAGGGAGGTCTGCAGATTCACCCCTCCACTTT CASSRTGRSADSPLHF
TRBD2 TRBJ2-7 - TRBV5-6 TGTGCCAGCAGCCCAGGACTAGCCTACGAGCAGTACTTC CASSPGLAYEQYF
- TRBJ2-5 - TRBV6-1 TGTGCCAGCAGTGTGTCGGTAGAGACCCAGTACTTC CASSVSVETQYF
- TRBJ2-3 few TRBV19 TGTGCCAGTAGTACGGTGGCAGGGGAAGATACGCAGTATTTT CASSTVAGEDTQYF
- TRBJ1-1 - TRBV28 TGTGCCAGCAGTTTAGCGTACACTGAAGCTTTCTTT CASSLAYTEAFF
TRBD1 TRBJ2-3 - TRBV7-3 TGTGCCAGCAGCTTAGACAGGGGTAGCACAGATACGCAGTATTTT CASSLDRGSTDTQYF
TRBD1 TRBJ2-5 once TRBV6-5 TGTGCCAGCAGGAAGACAGGGGCGAAGGGAGAGACCCAGTACTTC CASRKTGAKGETQYF
- TRBJ1-1 - TRBV5-8 TGTGCCAGCAGCTTGGAAGGACTGACCTCGCATGAAGCTTTCTTT CASSLEGLTSHEAFF
- TRBJ1-5 - TRBV7-8 TGTGCCAGCAGCTTAAGACAGAGTCATCAGCCCCAGCATTTT CASSLRQSHQPQHF
TRBD1 TRBJ1-5 - TRBV5-6 TGTGCCAGCAGCTTTCAGGGGGCGGGCAATCAGCCCCAGCATTTT CASSFQGAGNQPQHF
- TRBJ2-7 - TRBV19 TGTGCCAGTAGTCCCCGACAGGTGGGCTACGAGCAGTACTTC CASSPRQVGYEQYF
- TRBJ1-5 few TRBV4-3 TGCGCCAGCAGCCAGCCGGTCAAGGGGTCCTCGAATCAGCCCCAGCATTTT CASSQPVKGSSNQPQHF
- TRBJ2-3 - TRBV29-1 TGCACCGTTACCCCCGGAGGGGAAGGTACGCAGTATTTT CTVTPGGEGTQYF
TRBD1 TRBJ1-3 - TRBV19 TGTGCCAGTAGTCAACCCCGGGACAGGGGGACCGGAAACACCATATATTTT CASSQPRDRGTGNTIYF
- TRBJ2-3 - TRBV9 TGTGCCAGCAGCGCGGCAGTGACTAGCACAGATACGCAGTATTTT CASSAAVTSTDTQYF
TRBD1 TRBJ1-5 few TRBV6-5 TGTGCCAGCAGTTCCCGACAGGGAGGCAATCAGCCCCAGCATTTT CASSSRQGGNQPQHF